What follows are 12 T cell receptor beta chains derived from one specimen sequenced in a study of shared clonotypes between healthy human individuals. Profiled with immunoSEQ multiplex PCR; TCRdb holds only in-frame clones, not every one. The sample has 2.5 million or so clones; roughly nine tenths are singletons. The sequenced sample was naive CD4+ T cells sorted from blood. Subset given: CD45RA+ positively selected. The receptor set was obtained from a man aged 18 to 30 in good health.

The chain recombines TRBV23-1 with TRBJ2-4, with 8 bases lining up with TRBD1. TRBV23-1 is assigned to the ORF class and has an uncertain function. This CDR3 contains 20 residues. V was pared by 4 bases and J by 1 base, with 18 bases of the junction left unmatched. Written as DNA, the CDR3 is TGCGCCAGCAGTCTACAGACAGGGGATACAGCCCCTCTGGCCAAAAACATTCAGTACTTC. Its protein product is CASSLQTGDTAPLAKNIQYF.

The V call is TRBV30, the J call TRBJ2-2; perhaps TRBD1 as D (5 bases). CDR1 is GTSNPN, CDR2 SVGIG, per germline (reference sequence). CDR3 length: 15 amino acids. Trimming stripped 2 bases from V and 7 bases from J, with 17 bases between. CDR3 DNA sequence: TGTGCCTGGAGTAGGCTGTCAGGGTGGGACGGGGAGCTGTTTTTT. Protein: CAWSRLSGWDGELFF.

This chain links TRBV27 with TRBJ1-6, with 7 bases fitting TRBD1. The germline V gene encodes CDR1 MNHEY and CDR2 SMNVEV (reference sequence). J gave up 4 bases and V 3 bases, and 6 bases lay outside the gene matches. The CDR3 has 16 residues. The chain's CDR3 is CASSFGLDRYNSPLHF. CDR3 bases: TGTGCCAGCAGTTTTGGTTTGGACAGGTATAATTCACCCCTCCACTTT.

The DNA for the CDR3 is TGTGCCAGCAGTTCATCTAGGGGATCTACGCAGTATTTT. Its translation is CASSSSRGSTQYF. The chain employs TRBV6-5 and TRBJ2-3, with D maybe TRBD1 (5 bases). The CDR3 covers 13 residues. CDR1 MNHEY and CDR2 SVGAGI come from the germline V gene. Trimming pared 4 bases from V and 8 bases from J, leaving 13 bases between.

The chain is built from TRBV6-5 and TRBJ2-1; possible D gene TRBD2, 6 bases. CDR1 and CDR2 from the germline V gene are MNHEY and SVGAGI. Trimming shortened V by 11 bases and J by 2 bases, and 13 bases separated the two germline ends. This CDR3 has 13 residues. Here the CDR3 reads CACGGQPYNEQFF. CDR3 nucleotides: TGTGCCTGCGGAGGGCAACCCTACAATGAGCAGTTCTTC.

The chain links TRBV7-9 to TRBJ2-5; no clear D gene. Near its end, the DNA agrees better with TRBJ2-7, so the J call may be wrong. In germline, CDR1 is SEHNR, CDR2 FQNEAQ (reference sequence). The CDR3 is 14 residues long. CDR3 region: CASSQPTRAYEQYF. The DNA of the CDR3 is TGTGCCAGCAGCCAACCGACAAGAGCCTACGAGCAGTACTTC.

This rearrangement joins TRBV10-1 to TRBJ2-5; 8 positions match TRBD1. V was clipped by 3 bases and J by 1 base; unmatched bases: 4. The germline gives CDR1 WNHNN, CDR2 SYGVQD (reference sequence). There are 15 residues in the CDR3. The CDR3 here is CASSDPDRGQETQYF. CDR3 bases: TGCGCCAGCAGTGATCCAGACAGGGGCCAAGAGACCCAGTACTTC.

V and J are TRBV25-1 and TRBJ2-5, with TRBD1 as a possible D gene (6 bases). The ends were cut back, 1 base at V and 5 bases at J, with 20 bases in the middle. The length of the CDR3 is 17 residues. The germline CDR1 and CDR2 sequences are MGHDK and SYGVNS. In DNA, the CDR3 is TGTGCCAGCAGTGAATCCCCTGGCAGGGGAAATAGGGAGACCCAGTACTTC. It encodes CASSESPGRGNRETQYF.

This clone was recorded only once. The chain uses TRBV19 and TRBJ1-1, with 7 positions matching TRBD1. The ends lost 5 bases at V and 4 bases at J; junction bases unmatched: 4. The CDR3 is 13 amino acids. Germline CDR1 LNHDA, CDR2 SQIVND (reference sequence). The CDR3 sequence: CASSVPGGTEAFF. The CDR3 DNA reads TGTGCCAGTAGTGTACCAGGGGGCACTGAAGCTTTCTTT.

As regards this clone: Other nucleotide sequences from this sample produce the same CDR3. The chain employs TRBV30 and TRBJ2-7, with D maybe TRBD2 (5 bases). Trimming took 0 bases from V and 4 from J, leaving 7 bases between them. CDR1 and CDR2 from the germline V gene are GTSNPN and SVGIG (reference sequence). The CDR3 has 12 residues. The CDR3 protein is CAWSVRGYEQYF. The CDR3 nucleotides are TGTGCCTGGAGTGTACGAGGGTACGAGCAGTACTTC. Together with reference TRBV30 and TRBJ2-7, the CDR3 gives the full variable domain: SQTIHQWPATLVQPVGSPLSLECTVEGTSNPNLYWYRQAAGRGLQLLFYSVGIGQISSEVPQNLSASRPQDRQFILSSKKLLLSDSGFYLCAWSVRGYEQYFGPGTRLTVT.

CDR3 region: CSVEVGQSNPDTQYF. The DNA for the CDR3 is TGCAGCGTTGAGGTGGGGCAGTCGAACCCAGATACGCAGTATTTT. The V call is TRBV29-1, the J call TRBJ2-3, with D possibly TRBD1 on 5 matching bases. The CDR3 contains 15 residues. Germline CDR1 is SQVTM and CDR2 is ANQGSEA. Deletions cut 3 bases from V and 4 bases from J, with 17 bases between.

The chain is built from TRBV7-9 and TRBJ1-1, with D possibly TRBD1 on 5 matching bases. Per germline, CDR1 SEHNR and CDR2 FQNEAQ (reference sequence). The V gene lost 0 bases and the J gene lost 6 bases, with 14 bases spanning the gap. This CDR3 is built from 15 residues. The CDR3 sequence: CASSLARGAEAEAFF. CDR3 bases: TGTGCCAGCAGCTTAGCGCGAGGGGCTGAGGCTGAAGCTTTCTTT.